A selection of T cell receptor beta chains follows, all from one sample in a study of T cells in tumors after PD-1 blockade. This table comes from immunoSEQ multiplex PCR, and its TCRdb copy is limited to in-frame clones, with some not included. The sample has 10,000 to 15,000 clones, 63% seen once. The sample consisted of tumor tissue, taken before anti-PD-1 treatment. These receptors all come from a human donor with basal cell carcinoma. Both conserved end residues are part of each CDR3. A D gene is named only where the DNA matches it firmly. For some rows the clone size is stated as once, few or many, or as a class when expanded; others skip it.

TRBJ1-4 | . | TRBV6-2/TRBV6-3 | . | TGTGCCAGCAGTTCCGGGGTTGTGACTAATGAAAAACTGTTTTTT | CASSSGVVTNEKLFF
TRBJ2-3 | . | TRBV21-1 | medium-sized | TGTGCCAGCAGCAAAAAACTAGCGGGAGCCGTTCGCACAGATACGCAGTATTTT | CASSKKLAGAVRTDTQYF
TRBJ2-3 | TRBD2 | TRBV6-5 | . | TGTGCCAGCAGGACCACTAGCGGGGTTCCAGATACGCAGTATTTT | CASRTTSGVPDTQYF
TRBJ2-1 | TRBD2 | TRBV14 | . | TGTGCCAGCAGCCAGGGAGGGCCCTACAATGAGCAGTTCTTC | CASSQGGPYNEQFF
TRBJ2-1 | TRBD2 | TRBV10-3 | . | TGTGCCATCACCTCCGCTAGCGGGGACGGGGGATCCTACAATGAGCAGTTCTTC | CAITSASGDGGSYNEQFF
TRBJ2-7 | TRBD1 | TRBV27 | . | TGTGCCAGCAGTTTATCCTACAGGGGGCGGGACGAGCAGTACTTC | CASSLSYRGRDEQYF
TRBJ2-7 | TRBD2 | TRBV6-5 | . | TGTGCCAGCGAAAGCGGGGGAGATCCCTACGAGCAGTACTTC | CASESGGDPYEQYF
TRBJ1-5 | . | TRBV9 | . | TGTGCCAGCAGCGCGGGACGACCGAGGGGTCAGCCCCAGCATTTT | CASSAGRPRGQPQHF
TRBJ2-1 | . | TRBV27 | . | TGTGCCAGCAATGACCTCGGGGGTAACAATGAGCAGTTCTTC | CASNDLGGNNEQFF
TRBJ1-1 | . | TRBV7-3 | . | TGTGCCAGCAGCCGACCCCAGGGAGGGGGCACTGAAGCTTTCTTT | CASSRPQGGGTEAFF
TRBJ1-1 | . | TRBV3-1/TRBV3-2 | . | TGTGCCAGCAGTGGGGTGGGTGAAGCTTTCTTT | CASSGVGEAFF
TRBJ2-1 | TRBD2 | TRBV19 | . | TGTGCCAGTAGTCCCAGGACGGGAGGGATGTACAATGAGCAGTTCTTC | CASSPRTGGMYNEQFF
TRBJ1-4 | . | TRBV7-6 | . | TGTGCCAGCAGCTTAGGGGACCAAGATGAAAAACTGTTTTTT | CASSLGDQDEKLFF
TRBJ1-2 | TRBD1 | TRBV7-9 | . | TGTGCCAGCAGCTTATCGGGGGACAGGGGGCTCTATGGCTACACCTTC | CASSLSGDRGLYGYTF
TRBJ1-1 | . | TRBV7-9 | . | TGTGCCAGCAGCATTAGTTGGGGTAGCACTGAAGCTTTCTTT | CASSISWGSTEAFF
TRBJ2-3 | TRBD2 | TRBV19 | few | TGTGCCAGTAGTGTCGGACTAGCGGGACCCTCAGATACGCAGTATTTT | CASSVGLAGPSDTQYF
TRBJ2-7 | . | TRBV11-3 | few | TGTGCCAGCAGCTTCACCCGGCTATACGAGCAGTACTTC | CASSFTRLYEQYF
TRBJ2-3 | . | TRBV18 | . | TGTGCCAGCTCACCACCGGTAGGCCAAGCCGGGACAGATACGCAGTATTTT | CASSPPVGQAGTDTQYF
TRBJ2-5 | TRBD1 | TRBV19 | . | TGTGCCAGTAGCCAAGAGCTACAGGGGGCACTCCAAGAGACCCAGTACTTC | CASSQELQGALQETQYF
TRBJ2-7 | . | TRBV13 | . | TGTGCCAGCAGCTCGAGTCAGGGGACCTACGAGCAGTACTTC | CASSSSQGTYEQYF
TRBJ2-1 | TRBD1 | TRBV6-2/TRBV6-3 | . | TGTGCCAGCAGTGGGACAGGGGGACTCAATGAGCAGTTCTTC | CASSGTGGLNEQFF
TRBJ2-7 | . | TRBV2 | . | TGTGCCAGCAGTGACGTGTTTTCCGACGAGCAGTACTTC | CASSDVFSDEQYF